Listed below are T cell receptor beta chains from one sample, sequenced in a study of cytomegalovirus exposure and HLA in healthy donors. This table comes from immunoSEQ multiplex PCR, and its TCRdb copy is limited to in-frame clones, with some not included. The sample data list some 180,000 clones. Source material: PBMCs. These receptors were obtained from a man in his thirties or forties in good health and CMV-seronegative. CDR3s include the opening cysteine and the closing phenylalanine or tryptophan. The order of the fields is V gene, J gene, D gene, clone size, CDR3 DNA, CDR3 protein. A D gene is named only where the DNA matches it firmly. The listing skips clone size in some rows; elsewhere it reads once, few, many or a size class.

V gene: TRBV28
J gene: TRBJ1-1
D gene: TRBD1
clone size: NA
CDR3 DNA: TGTGCGGCTGGGGGACAGGGCAGGAACACTGAAGCTTTCTTT
CDR3 protein: CAAGGQGRNTEAFF

V gene: TRBV7-6
J gene: TRBJ1-2
D gene: TRBD1
clone size: NA
CDR3 DNA: TGTGCCAGCAGCTCGGGGACAGGGGGCAGGTGGTATGGCTACACCTTC
CDR3 protein: CASSSGTGGRWYGYTF

V gene: TRBV14
J gene: TRBJ2-1
D gene: NA
clone size: NA
CDR3 DNA: TGTGCCAGCAGCCAAGATACGGCGGGCGAGCAGTTCTTC
CDR3 protein: CASSQDTAGEQFF

V gene: TRBV5-4
J gene: TRBJ1-2
D gene: TRBD1
clone size: NA
CDR3 DNA: TGTGCCAGCAGCTCCGTTGGGACAGACTATGGCTACACCTTC
CDR3 protein: CASSSVGTDYGYTF

V gene: TRBV19
J gene: TRBJ2-7
D gene: TRBD1
clone size: NA
CDR3 DNA: TGTGCCAGTAGTATTGCGACAGGGACCGACTACGAGCAGTACTTC
CDR3 protein: CASSIATGTDYEQYF

V gene: TRBV30
J gene: TRBJ1-5
D gene: NA
clone size: NA
CDR3 DNA: TGTGCCTGGCAGACGGGTAATCAGCCCCAGCATTTT
CDR3 protein: CAWQTGNQPQHF

V gene: TRBV27
J gene: TRBJ1-4
D gene: NA
clone size: NA
CDR3 DNA: TGTGCCAGCAGCCCACGGACAAGTTTCACCCCAAATGAAAAACTGTTTTTT
CDR3 protein: CASSPRTSFTPNEKLFF

V gene: TRBV9
J gene: TRBJ2-7
D gene: TRBD2
clone size: NA
CDR3 DNA: TGTGCCAGCAGCTTAGGGGCTAGCGGGGGGACCATCTCCTACGAGCAGTACTTC
CDR3 protein: CASSLGASGGTISYEQYF

V gene: TRBV4-2
J gene: TRBJ2-7
D gene: TRBD1
clone size: NA
CDR3 DNA: TGTGCCAGCAGCCCCCATTTCGGGACAGGACCCACCTACGAGCAGTACTTC
CDR3 protein: CASSPHFGTGPTYEQYF

V gene: TRBV19
J gene: TRBJ1-6
D gene: NA
clone size: NA
CDR3 DNA: TGTGCCAGTAGTCCCCCCCAGAGCCGCAGGGATTCACCCCTCCACTTT
CDR3 protein: CASSPPQSRRDSPLHF

V gene: TRBV19
J gene: TRBJ2-1
D gene: NA
clone size: NA
CDR3 DNA: TGTGCCAGTACTCAGGGGATCAATGAGCAGTTCTTC
CDR3 protein: CASTQGINEQFF

V gene: TRBV15
J gene: TRBJ2-7
D gene: NA
clone size: NA
CDR3 DNA: TGTGCCACCAGTACAGGTTCTCGTTACGAGCAGTACTTC
CDR3 protein: CATSTGSRYEQYF

V gene: TRBV6-5
J gene: TRBJ1-3
D gene: NA
clone size: NA
CDR3 DNA: TGTGCCAGCTCCGAAGCTTTGAGCTCTGGAAACACCATATATTTT
CDR3 protein: CASSEALSSGNTIYF

V gene: TRBV19
J gene: TRBJ2-7
D gene: TRBD1
clone size: NA
CDR3 DNA: TGTGCCAGTAGATCCGGGACAGGGAGCTTCTACGAGCAGTACTTC
CDR3 protein: CASRSGTGSFYEQYF

V gene: TRBV7-9
J gene: TRBJ2-1
D gene: TRBD1
clone size: NA
CDR3 DNA: TGTGCCAGCAGCCCGGGACAGGGTCGTCCCAATGAGCAGTTCTTC
CDR3 protein: CASSPGQGRPNEQFF

V gene: TRBV5-1
J gene: TRBJ2-3
D gene: NA
clone size: NA
CDR3 DNA: TGCGCCAGCAGCTCCCTCTCGCGGAGGGGCTCAGATACGCAGTATTTT
CDR3 protein: CASSSLSRRGSDTQYF

V gene: TRBV7-2
J gene: TRBJ2-7
D gene: TRBD1
clone size: NA
CDR3 DNA: TGTGCCAGCAGCTTAGCAGGGACAGGGTACGAGCAGTACTTC
CDR3 protein: CASSLAGTGYEQYF

V gene: TRBV11-2
J gene: TRBJ1-1
D gene: NA
clone size: NA
CDR3 DNA: TGTGCCAGCAGCCTACAGGCGTCGAACACTGAAGCTTTCTTT
CDR3 protein: CASSLQASNTEAFF

V gene: TRBV5-1
J gene: TRBJ1-4
D gene: TRBD1
clone size: NA
CDR3 DNA: TGCGCCAGCAGCTCAGAGGGGGCAAGGGGTAATGAAAAACTGTTTTTT
CDR3 protein: CASSSEGARGNEKLFF

V gene: TRBV27
J gene: TRBJ2-1
D gene: TRBD1
clone size: NA
CDR3 DNA: TGTGCCAGCAGTACCCGACAGGGTAGGGATGAGCAGTTCTTC
CDR3 protein: CASSTRQGRDEQFF

V gene: TRBV19
J gene: TRBJ1-2
D gene: NA
clone size: NA
CDR3 DNA: TGTGCCAGTAGTACAACTGCCGGGACTTTATATGGCTACACCTTC
CDR3 protein: CASSTTAGTLYGYTF

V gene: TRBV28
J gene: TRBJ1-3
D gene: TRBD1
clone size: NA
CDR3 DNA: TGTGCCAGCACTATGACAGGGAATGAAAACACCATATATTTT
CDR3 protein: CASTMTGNENTIYF

V gene: TRBV4-2
J gene: TRBJ1-2
D gene: NA
clone size: NA
CDR3 DNA: TGTGCCAGCAGCCCAGCGACAGGACCCGCTAACTATGGCTACACCTTC
CDR3 protein: CASSPATGPANYGYTF

V gene: TRBV28
J gene: TRBJ2-7
D gene: TRBD1
clone size: NA
CDR3 DNA: TGTGCCAGCACCTCCCCACAGGGGGCACCCTACGAGCAGTACTTC
CDR3 protein: CASTSPQGAPYEQYF

V gene: TRBV29-1
J gene: TRBJ1-1
D gene: NA
clone size: NA
CDR3 DNA: TGCAGCGTCGAGACATACTCGAACACTGAAGCTTTCTTT
CDR3 protein: CSVETYSNTEAFF

V gene: TRBV5-1
J gene: TRBJ2-2
D gene: TRBD1
clone size: NA
CDR3 DNA: TGCGCCAGCAGCTTCGGGACAGGGACCGGGGAGCTGTTTTTT
CDR3 protein: CASSFGTGTGELFF

V gene: TRBV7-7
J gene: TRBJ1-1
D gene: NA
clone size: NA
CDR3 DNA: TGTGCCACCACCCTCCTCTCTATGAACACTGAAGCTTTCTTT
CDR3 protein: CATTLLSMNTEAFF

V gene: TRBV4-3
J gene: TRBJ2-5
D gene: NA
clone size: NA
CDR3 DNA: TGCGCCAGCAGCCAAGGATCCCTCGGCGGGGCAGGGTCGGAGACCCAGTACTTC
CDR3 protein: CASSQGSLGGAGSETQYF

V gene: TRBV18
J gene: TRBJ1-1
D gene: NA
clone size: NA
CDR3 DNA: TGTGCCAGCTCACCAGTTGAACAGGCGATGAACACTGAAGCTTTCTTT
CDR3 protein: CASSPVEQAMNTEAFF

V gene: TRBV7-2
J gene: TRBJ1-5
D gene: NA
clone size: NA
CDR3 DNA: TGTGCCAGCAGCTTAGCGGAGGGTCAGCCCCAGCATTTT
CDR3 protein: CASSLAEGQPQHF

V gene: TRBV7-9
J gene: TRBJ2-7
D gene: TRBD1
clone size: NA
CDR3 DNA: TGTGCCAGCAGCCGCGGACAGGTAGCCTACGAGCAGTACTTC
CDR3 protein: CASSRGQVAYEQYF

V gene: TRBV30
J gene: TRBJ2-5
D gene: TRBD2
clone size: NA
CDR3 DNA: TGTGCCTGGAGTATAGGCGGGAGGTCCCAGTACTTC
CDR3 protein: CAWSIGGRSQYF

V gene: TRBV6-6
J gene: TRBJ1-2
D gene: NA
clone size: NA
CDR3 DNA: TGTGCCAGCAGTTACCCCGTCGGGGGGCGGGAGGGCTACACCTTC
CDR3 protein: CASSYPVGGREGYTF

V gene: TRBV18
J gene: TRBJ1-4
D gene: NA
clone size: NA
CDR3 DNA: TGTGCCAGCTCACCATTCGACGGGAATGAAAAACTGTTTTTT
CDR3 protein: CASSPFDGNEKLFF

V gene: TRBV14
J gene: TRBJ2-7
D gene: TRBD1
clone size: NA
CDR3 DNA: TGTGCCAGCAGCCAGGACAGGGGGCACGAGCAGTACTTC
CDR3 protein: CASSQDRGHEQYF

V gene: TRBV4-2
J gene: TRBJ2-7
D gene: TRBD2
clone size: NA
CDR3 DNA: TGTGCCAGCAGCCGTTTGACTAGCGGGGAGTACGAGCAGTACTTC
CDR3 protein: CASSRLTSGEYEQYF

V gene: TRBV6-6
J gene: TRBJ2-1
D gene: TRBD1
clone size: NA
CDR3 DNA: TGTGCCAGCAGGGGACAGGGGGGCAATGAGCAGTTCTTC
CDR3 protein: CASRGQGGNEQFF

V gene: TRBV4-1
J gene: TRBJ2-7
D gene: NA
clone size: NA
CDR3 DNA: TGCGCCAGCAGCCAAGTTGACCTCCCGGCAGCGGCGTACTTC
CDR3 protein: CASSQVDLPAAAYF

V gene: TRBV27
J gene: TRBJ2-1
D gene: TRBD2
clone size: NA
CDR3 DNA: TGTGCCAGCAGTCCCAACAGCGGGAGGGGGTACAATGAGCAGTTCTTC
CDR3 protein: CASSPNSGRGYNEQFF

V gene: TRBV15
J gene: TRBJ1-1
D gene: NA
clone size: NA
CDR3 DNA: TGTGCCACCAGCTTCGGGGGAAACACTGAAGCTTTCTTT
CDR3 protein: CATSFGGNTEAFF

V gene: TRBV11-2
J gene: TRBJ2-3
D gene: TRBD2
clone size: medium-sized
CDR3 DNA: TGTGCCAGCAGGTTCTCGGGGGGGAGAACAGATACGCAGTATTTT
CDR3 protein: CASRFSGGRTDTQYF

V gene: TRBV9
J gene: TRBJ1-6
D gene: NA
clone size: NA
CDR3 DNA: TGTGCCAGCAGCCTAACAGAAGGTTCACCCCCCCACTTT
CDR3 protein: CASSLTEGSPPHF

V gene: TRBV4-3
J gene: TRBJ2-1
D gene: NA
clone size: NA
CDR3 DNA: TGCGCCAGCAGCCGGAGAAAGGAAGGTGAGCAGTTCTTC
CDR3 protein: CASSRRKEGEQFF

V gene: TRBV7-2
J gene: TRBJ2-5
D gene: NA
clone size: NA
CDR3 DNA: TGTGCCAGCAGCTTAGTGGGTTCGGGTCAAGAGACCCAGTACTTC
CDR3 protein: CASSLVGSGQETQYF

V gene: TRBV5-4
J gene: TRBJ2-1
D gene: TRBD2
clone size: NA
CDR3 DNA: TGTGCCAGCAGCTGGGGAGGGATTGGATCGAACAATGAGCAGTTCTTC
CDR3 protein: CASSWGGIGSNNEQFF

V gene: TRBV30
J gene: TRBJ1-2
D gene: NA
clone size: NA
CDR3 DNA: TGTGCCTGGGTTACTGGGGGGAATTATGGCTACACCTTC
CDR3 protein: CAWVTGGNYGYTF

V gene: TRBV5-1
J gene: TRBJ2-1
D gene: NA
clone size: NA
CDR3 DNA: TGCGCCAGCACCCTGGACGGGGGGCCCTCCAATGAGCAGTTCTTC
CDR3 protein: CASTLDGGPSNEQFF

V gene: TRBV6-5
J gene: TRBJ1-1
D gene: NA
clone size: NA
CDR3 DNA: TGTGCCAGCACCCCCCCTAGGTGGGGGCACACTGAAGCTTTCTTT
CDR3 protein: CASTPPRWGHTEAFF

V gene: TRBV30
J gene: TRBJ1-2
D gene: TRBD1
clone size: NA
CDR3 DNA: TGTGCCTGGAGTGCCCGCCCGGACAGGGCCAACTATGGCTACACCTTC
CDR3 protein: CAWSARPDRANYGYTF

V gene: TRBV15
J gene: TRBJ2-3
D gene: TRBD2
clone size: NA
CDR3 DNA: TGTGCCACCAGATTGGACGGGCGGGAGGACACAGATACGCAGTATTTT
CDR3 protein: CATRLDGREDTDTQYF

V gene: TRBV10-3
J gene: TRBJ1-1
D gene: NA
clone size: NA
CDR3 DNA: TGTGCCATCCTTGAGGATATGTCCACTGAAGCTTTCTTT
CDR3 protein: CAILEDMSTEAFF

V gene: TRBV4-1
J gene: TRBJ2-7
D gene: TRBD1
clone size: NA
CDR3 DNA: TGCGCCAGCAGCCATGCAGGGGGCAGGTACGAGCAGTACTTC
CDR3 protein: CASSHAGGRYEQYF

V gene: TRBV6-1
J gene: TRBJ2-1
D gene: TRBD2
clone size: NA
CDR3 DNA: TGTGCCAGCTATGCCGGACTAGCGGGCTACAATGAGCAGTTCTTC
CDR3 protein: CASYAGLAGYNEQFF

V gene: TRBV5-4
J gene: TRBJ2-7
D gene: NA
clone size: NA
CDR3 DNA: TGTGCCAGCAGTTCTCTTTACGAGCAGTACTTC
CDR3 protein: CASSSLYEQYF

V gene: TRBV30
J gene: TRBJ2-7
D gene: NA
clone size: NA
CDR3 DNA: TGTGCCTGGAGTCTGGGACTCCCGGGCGGCTACGAGCAGTACTTC
CDR3 protein: CAWSLGLPGGYEQYF

V gene: TRBV5-1
J gene: TRBJ2-5
D gene: NA
clone size: NA
CDR3 DNA: TGCGCCAGTCGATCAGGGTATCAAGAGACCCAGTACTTC
CDR3 protein: CASRSGYQETQYF

V gene: TRBV5-1
J gene: TRBJ1-2
D gene: NA
clone size: NA
CDR3 DNA: TGCGCCAGCAGCTTTGGGGGGTCTGGCTACACCTTC
CDR3 protein: CASSFGGSGYTF

V gene: TRBV7-6
J gene: TRBJ2-5
D gene: NA
clone size: NA
CDR3 DNA: TGTGCCAGCAGCATACAAGAGACCCAGTACTTC
CDR3 protein: CASSIQETQYF

V gene: TRBV25-1
J gene: TRBJ2-3
D gene: TRBD2
clone size: NA
CDR3 DNA: TGTGCCAGCAGTAGGATCGGGACTAGCGGAACAGATACGCAGTATTTT
CDR3 protein: CASSRIGTSGTDTQYF

V gene: TRBV5-4
J gene: TRBJ2-1
D gene: TRBD2
clone size: NA
CDR3 DNA: TGTGCCAGCAGCCCCCGCGGGACTAGCGGCTCCTACAATGAGCAGTTCTTC
CDR3 protein: CASSPRGTSGSYNEQFF